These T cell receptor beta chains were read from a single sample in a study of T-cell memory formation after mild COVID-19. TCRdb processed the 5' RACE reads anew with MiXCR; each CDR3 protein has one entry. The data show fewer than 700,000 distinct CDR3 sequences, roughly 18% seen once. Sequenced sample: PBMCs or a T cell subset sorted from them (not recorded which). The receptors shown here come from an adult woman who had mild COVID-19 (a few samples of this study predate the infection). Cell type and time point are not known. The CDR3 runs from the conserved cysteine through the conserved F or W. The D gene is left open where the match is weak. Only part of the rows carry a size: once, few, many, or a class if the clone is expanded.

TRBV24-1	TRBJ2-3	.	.	TGTGCCACCAGTGATTTCGAGCCTAGCACAGATACGCAGTATTTT	CATSDFEPSTDTQYF
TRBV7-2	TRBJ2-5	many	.	TGTGCCAGCAGCTTGACGGGGGCTCCTTTCCAAGAGACCCAGTACTTC	CASSLTGAPFQETQYF
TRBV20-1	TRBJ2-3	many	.	TGCAGTGCTTCCCCCGCGGAGGGGGGGCACGGGGATACGCAGTATTTT	CSASPAEGGHGDTQYF
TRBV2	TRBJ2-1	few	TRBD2	TGTGCCAGCAGGTTGGGGGGGGGATACAATGAGCAGTTCTTC	CASRLGGGYNEQFF
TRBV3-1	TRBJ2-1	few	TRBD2	TGTGCCAGCAGCCCAGACTGGGGAGCGGGAGGCTACAATGAGCAGTTCTTC	CASSPDWGAGGYNEQFF
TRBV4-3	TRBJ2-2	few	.	TGCGCCAGCAGCCAAGAAGAATTAGCGGAGAACACCGGGGAGCTGTTTTTT	CASSQEELAENTGELFF
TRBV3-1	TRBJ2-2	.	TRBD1	TGTGCCAGCAGCCCGGGGACAGGGTGGACCGGGGAGCTGTTTTTT	CASSPGTGWTGELFF
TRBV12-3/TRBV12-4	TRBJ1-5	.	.	TGTGCCAGCAGTCCCCTGGGGACAAGGTCCTTTAGCAATCAGCCCCAGCATTTT	CASSPLGTRSFSNQPQHF
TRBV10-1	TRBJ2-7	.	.	TGCGCCAGCAGTGAGTCGAAGGTAGTAAACGAGCAGTACTTC	CASSESKVVNEQYF
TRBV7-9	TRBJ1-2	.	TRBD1	TGTGCCAGCAGCTCGAGACAGGGGGCCTTCTATGGCTACACCTTC	CASSSRQGAFYGYTF
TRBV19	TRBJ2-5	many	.	TGTGCCAGTAGTATCGGGGATGCGTCGACGGAGACCCAGTACTTC	CASSIGDASTETQYF
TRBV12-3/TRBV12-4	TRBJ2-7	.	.	TGTGCCAGCAGTTTCCAAACAACCCGGGGGACAGAATACTACGAGCAGTACTTC	CASSFQTTRGTEYYEQYF
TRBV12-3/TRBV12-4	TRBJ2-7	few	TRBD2	TGTGCCAGCAGCCCCAGCGGGAGGCCCACCTACGAGCAGTACTTC	CASSPSGRPTYEQYF
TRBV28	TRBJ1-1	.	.	TGTGCCAGCAGTTTGTACAGGGAGACTGAAGCTTTCTTT	CASSLYRETEAFF
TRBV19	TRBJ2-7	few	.	TGTGCCACCCTCTCAACGGGCGGGTACGAGCAGTACTTC	CATLSTGGYEQYF
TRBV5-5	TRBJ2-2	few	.	TGTGCCAGCAGCCTGTTCAGGGAAGCTCCCGGGGAGCTGTTTTTT	CASSLFREAPGELFF
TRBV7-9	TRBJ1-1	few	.	TGTGCCAGCAGCGAGACAGACCCGAAGGGGGCTTTCTTT	CASSETDPKGAFF
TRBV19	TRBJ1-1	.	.	TGTGCCAGTAGTATAGAGGTGAACACTGAAGCTTTCTTT	CASSIEVNTEAFF
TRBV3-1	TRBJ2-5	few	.	TGTGCCAGCAGCCAAGAGGGAGACTACTTAGAGACCCAGTACTTC	CASSQEGDYLETQYF
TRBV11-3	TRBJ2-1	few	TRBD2	TGTGCCAGCAGCCTTTCCGGGACTAGCGTAGGTGAGCAGTTCTTC	CASSLSGTSVGEQFF
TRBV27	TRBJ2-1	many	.	TGTGCCAGCAGTTTTATTTACGGTGAGCAGTTCTTC	CASSFIYGEQFF
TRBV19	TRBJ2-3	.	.	TGTGCCAGTTCCGACTGGGGGGAGGCCGCAGATACGCAGTATTTT	CASSDWGEAADTQYF
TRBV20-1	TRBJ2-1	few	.	TGCAGTGCTGCGGCGGGTAGTCCGAGCTCCTACAATGAGCAGTTCTTC	CSAAAGSPSSYNEQFF
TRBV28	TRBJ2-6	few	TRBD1	TGTGCCAGCAGGGACAGGCGCCGTCTGGGGGCCAACGTCCTGACTTTC	CASRDRRRLGANVLTF
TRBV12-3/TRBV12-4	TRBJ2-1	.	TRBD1	TGTGCCAGCAGTCCCCAGGACAGGATCACGCTTTACAATGAGCAGTTCTTC	CASSPQDRITLYNEQFF